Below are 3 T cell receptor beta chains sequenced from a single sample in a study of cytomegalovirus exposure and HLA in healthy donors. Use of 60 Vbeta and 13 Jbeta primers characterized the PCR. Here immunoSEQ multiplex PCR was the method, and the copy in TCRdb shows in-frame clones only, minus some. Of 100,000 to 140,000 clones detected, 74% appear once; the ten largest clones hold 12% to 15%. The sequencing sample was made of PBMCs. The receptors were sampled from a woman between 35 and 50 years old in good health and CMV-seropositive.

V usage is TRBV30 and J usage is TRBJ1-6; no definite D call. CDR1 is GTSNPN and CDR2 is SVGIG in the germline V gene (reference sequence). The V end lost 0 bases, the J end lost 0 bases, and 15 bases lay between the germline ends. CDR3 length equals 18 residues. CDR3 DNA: TGTGCCTGGAGTGTACTAGCTGGGGAGAGCTCCTATAATTCACCCCTCCACTTT. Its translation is CAWSVLAGESSYNSPLHF.

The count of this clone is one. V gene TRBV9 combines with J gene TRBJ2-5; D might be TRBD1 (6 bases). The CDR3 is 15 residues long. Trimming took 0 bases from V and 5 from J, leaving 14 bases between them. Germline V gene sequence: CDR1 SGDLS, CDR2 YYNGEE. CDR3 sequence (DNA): TGTGCCAGCAGCGTAGGCGGAACAGGGTATGAGACCCAGTACTTC. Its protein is CASSVGGTGYETQYF.

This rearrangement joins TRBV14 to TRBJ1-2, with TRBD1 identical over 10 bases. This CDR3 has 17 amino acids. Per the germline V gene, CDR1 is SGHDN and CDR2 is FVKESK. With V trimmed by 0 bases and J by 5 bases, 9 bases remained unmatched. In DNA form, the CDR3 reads TGTGCCAGCAGCCAAGAATTAGCGGACAGGGGGAGGTATGGCTACACCTTC. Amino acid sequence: CASSQELADRGRYGYTF.